These T cell receptor beta chains were read from a single sample in a study of molecular identifiers for immune sequencing clone quantification. TCRdb ran MiXCR on the PCR reads and lists one entry per CDR3 protein. The data show hundreds of thousands of distinct CDR3 sequences, about 20% seen once. The sample was naive CD8+ T cells from blood, with Jurkat cell RNA spiked in. These receptor sequences come from a human donor in good health. Some libraries in this study had Jurkat cell RNA spiked in. Both conserved end residues are trimmed from each CDR3. The order of the fields is clone size, V gene, J gene, CDR3 protein. Clone size is not always given. Where it is, it says once, few, many or a class for expanded clones.

>-|TRBV4-1|TRBJ2-5
ASSQSPQRRYQETQY
>many|TRBV28|TRBJ2-1
ACRRDNEQF
>many|TRBV7-6|TRBJ1-6
ASSQEPGYNSPLH
>many|TRBV20-1|TRBJ2-2
SARDTDNTNTGELF
>few|TRBV3-1|TRBJ2-3
ASSPYPLPGSTDTQY
>-|TRBV10-2|TRBJ2-2
ATRNAGELL
>few|TRBV6-2/TRBV6-3|TRBJ2-1
ATATYYNEQF
>many|TRBV12-3/TRBV12-4|TRBJ2-2
ASSPPGTANTGELF
>-|TRBV12-3/TRBV12-4|TRBJ2-5
ASSLVGTSFQETRY
>many|TRBV5-1|TRBJ1-5
ASSFGGWGEGQPQH
>many|TRBV13|TRBJ2-3
ASSPTSGETDTQY
>many|TRBV7-8|TRBJ2-3
ASSPSLLTDTQY
>few|TRBV24-1|TRBJ2-3
ATSDLGAGVTDTQY
>many|TRBV6-5|TRBJ2-3
ASSYDGDTQY
>-|TRBV15|TRBJ1-5
ATSYGGAGNQPQH
>-|TRBV12-3/TRBV12-4|TRBJ2-2
ASSTSGGYLGELF
>many|TRBV7-2|TRBJ2-7
ASSHPGYDYEQY
>many|TRBV6-5|TRBJ2-7
ASSYGGDGSYEQY
>many|TRBV12-3/TRBV12-4|TRBJ1-1
ASSRQKNTEAF
>many|TRBV12-3/TRBV12-4|TRBJ1-1
ASTGIGAPNTEAF
>-|TRBV3-1|TRBJ2-7
ASSQETGGEY
>many|TRBV7-9|TRBJ1-4
ASSLRPDTTNEKLF
>few|TRBV19|TRBJ2-7
ASRGSDEQY
>many|TRBV7-9|TRBJ2-7
ASSLYTSGRSYEQY
>many|TRBV4-3|TRBJ2-3
ASSHSGGAGDTQY
>few|TRBV9|TRBJ2-5
ASSVTSGGLQETQY
>many|TRBV29-1|TRBJ2-2
SVDRESTGELF